This T cell receptor beta chain was captured by sequencing in a study of molecular identifiers for immune sequencing clone quantification. Findings of the study overall: Should identical TCR molecules share a barcode, the sizes of highly expanded clones could be underestimated.

A CD8+CD4-CCR7+CD45RA+ phenotype served as the sorting definition for naive CD8 T cells. The CDR3 sequence is 16 residues long. The germline CDR1 and CDR2 sequences are SNHLY and FYNNEI. Trimming cost V 7 bases and J 4 bases, with 22 bases left between them. Bulk libraries came from a prior protocol with listed TCR primers. TCRdb used MiXCR to reprocess the PCR reads, holding one entry per CDR3 protein. The table records approximately 630,000 distinct CDR3 sequences, 25% of them present only once. This clonotype was detected only a few times. Its matching antigen is unknown. The chain is built from TRBV2 and TRBJ1-2, with a weak D call TRBD1 (6 bases). The clonotype comes from a human donor in good health. Some libraries in this study had Jurkat cell RNA spiked in. The material sequenced was naive CD8+ T cells from blood, with Jurkat cell RNA spiked in. Noted subset: FACS-sorted CD8+CD4-CCR7+CD45RA+ naive T cells. The DNA for the CDR3 is TGTGCCAGCAACCAAAAAGACCGACAGGTTGTCTATGGCTACACCTTC. Amino acids: CASNQKDRQVVYGYTF.